The 24 T cell receptor beta chains below come from one sample, sequenced in a study of radiation and T cells in renal cell carcinoma (TCRdb year 2020). The time point label, read with the paper, signifies: baseline pretreatment blood. According to the study, the label for this sample's treatment or condition signals: 15 Gy SBRT to primary tumor, nephrectomy 4 weeks later. Library method: the immunoSEQ multiplex PCR assay. TCRdb provides this immuneACCESS table in a form limited to in-frame rearrangements. Some clones are lacking; in checked studies, under half of them reflect an unresolved V gene, and why the rest are absent is not known. This sample has some 100,000 clones in its table, and 82% of those were observed once. Together, the top ten hold roughly 6.1% of the sample. This specimen was blood, taken from a patient whose treatment included radiotherapy and nephrectomy. These receptors all stem from a man aged 55-75 years with renal cell carcinoma.

This clone has only one observation. The chain carries TRBV27 and TRBJ2-5, with D hard to call. The CDR3 has 13 residues. Germline values: CDR1 MNHEY, CDR2 SMNVEV (reference sequence). The V end lost 2 bases, the J end lost 3 bases, and 7 bases lay between the germline ends. CDR3 in DNA: TGTGCCAGCAGTTTACCGATAAAAGAGACCCAGTACTTC. This translates into CASSLPIKETQYF.

The sample holds one count of this clone. The chain couples TRBV2 to TRBJ2-1; D gene unclear. Looked up from germline, CDR1 is SNHLY and CDR2 is FYNNEI. V was cut by 8 bases and J by 4 bases, with 12 bases left in between. The CDR3 contains 13 residues. As DNA, the CDR3 is TGTGCCAGCCACCCAGGTGGTTACAATGAGCAGTTCTTC. This gives the protein CASHPGGYNEQFF.

In the case of this clone: Different DNA sequences within this sample yield the same CDR3. The V gene is TRBV7-9, the J gene TRBJ2-7; D is undetermined. Germline assignment: CDR1 SEHNR and CDR2 FQNEAQ (reference sequence). The CDR3 extends over 13 amino acids. Trimming pared 1 base from V and 2 bases from J, leaving 6 bases between. This CDR3 reads CASSLGGPYEQYF. CDR3 coding DNA: TGTGCCAGCAGCTTAGGGGGTCCCTACGAGCAGTACTTC.

This rearrangement joins TRBV4-3 to TRBJ2-3, with 9 nucleotides matching TRBD2. The CDR3 length is 17 residues. The V gene's germline CDR1 is LGHNA and CDR2 YSLEER. V was pared by 0 bases and J by 1 base, with 5 bases of the junction left unmatched. The CDR3 bases are TGCGCCAGCAGCCAAGATGTCGCTAGCGGGGGCACAGATACGCAGTATTTT. This sequence encodes CASSQDVASGGTDTQYF.

The rearrangement uses TRBV7-6 and TRBJ2-5; D may match TRBD1 or TRBD2 (5 bases each). Germline assignment: CDR1 SGHVS and CDR2 FNYEAQ. CDR3 length: 19 amino acids. Deletions cut 4 bases from V and 4 bases from J, with 28 bases between. The CDR3 loop reads CASSYLDGAEGSFGETQYF. CDR3 DNA: TGTGCCAGCAGCTACCTAGACGGGGCAGAGGGGAGTTTCGGAGAGACCCAGTACTTC.

The chain has TRBV7-3 and TRBJ2-3; no clear D gene. Trimming took 1 base from V and 5 from J, leaving 7 bases between them. Germline V gives CDR1 SGHTA, CDR2 FQGTGA. The CDR3 loop spans 13 amino acids. The CDR3 region is CASSLMWGDTQYF. The CDR3 bases are TGTGCCAGCAGCTTAATGTGGGGAGATACGCAGTATTTT.

V usage is TRBV11-3 and J usage is TRBJ2-7; 12 nucleotides agree with TRBD2. The CDR3 sequence is 20 residues long. CDR1 is SGHNT and CDR2 is YENEEA in the germline V gene. V lost 0 bases to trimming and J lost 3 bases; unmatched junction nucleotides: 15. The CDR3 nucleotides read TGTGCCAGCAGCTTAGAGGCAGGGGTCTCCGCGGGACTAGCGGGCTACGAGCAGTACTTC. Translating gives CASSLEAGVSAGLAGYEQYF.

The J gene is TRBJ1-5, the V gene TRBV11-2; 7 nucleotides match TRBD1. Trimming removed 1 base from V and 6 bases from J; junction bases left unmatched: 6. This CDR3 has 15 residues. Germline V gene data show CDR1 as SGHAT and CDR2 as FQNNGV. CDR3: CASSLGSQGVQPQHF. Written as DNA, the CDR3 is TGTGCCAGCAGCTTAGGGTCTCAGGGGGTTCAGCCCCAGCATTTT. The variable domain in full, completed from reference TRBV11-2 and TRBJ1-5, reads EAGVAQSPRYKIIEKRQSVAFWCNPISGHATLYWYQQILGQGPKLLIQFQNNGVVDDSQLPKDRFSAERLKGVDSTLKIQPAKLEDSAVYLCASSLGSQGVQPQHFGDGTRLSIL.

The J gene is TRBJ2-7, the V gene TRBV6-5, with D tentatively TRBD1 (6 bases). The germline CDR1 and CDR2 sequences are MNHEY and SVGAGI. The CDR3 is 15 residues long. Deletions cut 2 bases from V and 4 bases from J, with 15 bases between. CDR3 nucleotides: TGTGCCAGCAGTTACGCGGAGACAGGATCATACGAGCAGTACTTC. Translation: CASSYAETGSYEQYF.

The chain is built from TRBV27 and TRBJ2-3; perhaps TRBD2 as D (5 bases). Deletions cut 5 bases from V and 6 bases from J, with 15 bases between. Germline-derived CDR1 and CDR2 are MNHEY and SMNVEV (reference sequence). This CDR3 spans 14 amino acids. The CDR3 bases are TGTGCCAGCAGTCTCACTAGATTCCCCGATACGCAGTATTTT. As protein: CASSLTRFPDTQYF.

The rearrangement joins TRBV6-9 to TRBJ2-2; D may be TRBD1 (6 bases). CDR1 and CDR2 (germline): MNHGY, SVAAGI. The CDR3 contains 22 residues. Trimming cost V 2 bases and J 2 bases, with 30 bases left between them. CDR3 residues: CASSYPPHILDSPPSNTGELFF. The CDR3, as DNA: TGTGCCAGCAGTTATCCACCCCATATTCTGGACAGCCCTCCCTCCAACACCGGGGAGCTGTTTTTT.

V usage is TRBV11-2 and J usage is TRBJ1-1; 8 nucleotides match TRBD1. Trimming took 3 bases from V and 10 from J; bases not matched to a gene: 10. Germline CDR1 is SGHAT and CDR2 is FQNNGV. This CDR3 is built from 14 residues. The CDR3 region is CASSLSPTGDVAFF. In nucleotides, the CDR3 is TGTGCCAGCAGCTTGAGTCCGACAGGGGACGTAGCTTTCTTT.

This chain uses TRBV2 with TRBJ1-2, with D possibly being TRBD1 (6 bases). Per the germline V gene, CDR1 is SNHLY and CDR2 is FYNNEI. V lost 9 bases and J 7 bases, leaving 18 bases between the germline ends. This CDR3 has 13 residues. CDR3 amino acids: CASSWSRGGGYTF. As DNA, the CDR3 is TGTGCCAGTAGCTGGTCTCGAGGGGGTGGCTACACCTTC.

V gene TRBV28 combines with J gene TRBJ1-3; D is possibly TRBD1 (5 bases). In germline, CDR1 is MDHEN, CDR2 SYDVKM. This CDR3 is 14 amino acids long. Trimming shortened V by 3 bases and J by 0 bases, and 6 bases separated the two germline ends. The CDR3 nucleotides are TGTGCCAGCAGTTTGGGGACCTCTGGAAACACCATATATTTT. Translated, it gives CASSLGTSGNTIYF.

Comments on this clone: Other DNA sequences in the same sample also yield this CDR3. V is TRBV7-3 and J is TRBJ2-7; D perhaps matches TRBD1 (5 bases). V lost 0 bases and J 1 base, leaving 7 bases between the germline ends. Germline loops: CDR1 SGHTA, CDR2 FQGTGA. This CDR3 spans 14 amino acids. The chain's CDR3 is CASSLTSGSYEQYF. In nucleotides, the CDR3 is TGTGCCAGCAGCTTAACATCAGGGTCCTACGAGCAGTACTTC.

This clone showed up just a few times. J is TRBJ1-1 and V is TRBV4-3; 8 nucleotides match TRBD1. The junction had 7 bases not matched to a gene; V was cut back by 0 bases and J by 4 bases. Germline-derived CDR1 and CDR2 are LGHNA and YSLEER. The CDR3 extends over 16 amino acids. CDR3 coding DNA: TGCGCCAGCAGCCAAGATCCCGACAGGGGAATCACTGAAGCTTTCTTT. This gives the protein CASSQDPDRGITEAFF.

The genes are TRBV18 and TRBJ2-7; D not resolved. The length of the CDR3 is 14 residues. V was pared by 2 bases and J by 3 bases, with 11 bases between. Germline lookup yields CDR1 KGHSH and CDR2 LQKENI. The CDR3, as DNA: TGTGCCAGCTCACCAGGAACATTAGTCTACGAGCAGTACTTC. Amino acid sequence: CASSPGTLVYEQYF.

This chain links TRBV10-2 with TRBJ1-2; 8 positions agree with TRBD1. Trimming removed 4 bases from V and 8 bases from J; junction bases left unmatched: 6. From germline, CDR1 is WSHSY and CDR2 SAAADI. The CDR3 is 13 amino acids. The CDR3 reads CASSATGVEGYTF. CDR3 in DNA: TGCGCCAGCAGTGCGACAGGGGTCGAGGGCTACACCTTC.

This clone was found a few times. This rearrangement joins TRBV6-5 to TRBJ2-3; 9 positions match TRBD2. The junction had 9 bases not matched to a gene; V was cut back by 6 bases and J by 5 bases. The germline CDR1 and CDR2 sequences are MNHEY and SVGAGI. This CDR3 spans 15 amino acids. CDR3 nucleotides: TGTGCCAGCAGGCGGGATAGCGGGAGAATAGATACGCAGTATTTT. This translates into CASRRDSGRIDTQYF.

The chain recombines TRBV7-9 with TRBJ2-7, with a weak D call TRBD2 (6 bases). The germline V gene has CDR1 SEHNR and CDR2 FQNEAQ (reference sequence). Trimming shortened V by 4 bases and J by 0 bases, and 13 bases separated the two germline ends. The CDR3 extends over 15 amino acids. CDR3 nucleotide sequence: TGTGCCAGCAGCTCCCGGGAGATGAGCTCCTACGAGCAGTACTTC. This codes for CASSSREMSSYEQYF.

The rearrangement uses TRBV5-1 and TRBJ2-1; TRBD2 matches at 12 bases. The CDR3 extends over 17 amino acids. J was trimmed by 7 bases and V by 1 base; bases with no gene match: 9. Germline CDR1 SGHRS, CDR2 YFSETQ. The CDR3 loop is CASSLSPGTSGLNEQFF. For the CDR3, the DNA is TGCGCCAGCAGCTTGTCCCCTGGGACTAGCGGGTTGAATGAGCAGTTCTTC. Complete variable domain (other parts from reference TRBV5-1 and TRBJ2-1): KAGVTQTPRYLIKTRGQQVTLSCSPISGHRSVSWYQQTPGQGLQFLFEYFSETQRNKGNFPGRFSGRQFSNSRSEMNVSTLELGDSALYLCASSLSPGTSGLNEQFFGPGTRLTVL.

V gene TRBV19 combines with J gene TRBJ1-1, with 9 bases lining up with TRBD1. The junction had 3 bases not matched to a gene; V was cut back by 8 bases and J by 5 bases. From germline, CDR1 is LNHDA and CDR2 SQIVND (reference sequence). The CDR3 sequence is 12 residues long. The CDR3 DNA reads as TGTGCCAGTTTACAGGGGGCGACTGAAGCTTTCTTT. Translated, it gives CASLQGATEAFF.

This clone was seen a handful of times. This chain joins TRBV6-6 and TRBJ2-3; D tentatively fits TRBD1 or TRBD2 (6 bases each). Trimming stripped 7 bases from V and 9 bases from J, with 17 bases between. The germline gives CDR1 MNHNY, CDR2 SVGAGI (reference sequence). The CDR3 sequence is 13 residues long. The CDR3 DNA reads TGTGCCAGCAAATTTGGGGGGCAGGGGACGCAGTATTTT. Translating it yields CASKFGGQGTQYF.

The chain recombines TRBV30 with TRBJ1-2; no clear D gene. CDR3 size: 14 residues. CDR1 is GTSNPN and CDR2 is SVGIG in the germline V gene (reference sequence). The V end was cut by 0 bases, the J end by 8 bases, with 16 bases between. CDR3 sequence (DNA): TGTGCCTGGAGTGTTAAGGACGGTCTTCGAGGCTACACCTTC. The encoded protein is CAWSVKDGLRGYTF.